The 5 T cell receptor beta chains given below trace back to one sample, sequenced in a study of T-cell memory formation after mild COVID-19. TCRdb fed the 5' RACE reads into MiXCR, producing one record per CDR3 protein. The sample has about 430,000 distinct CDR3 sequences, approximately 19% seen once. The material sequenced was PBMCs or a T cell subset sorted from them (not recorded which). The receptors were sampled from a man aged 18-30 years who had mild COVID-19 (a few samples of this study predate the infection). Cell type and time point are not known.

There are a few counts of this clonotype. The chain uses TRBV12-3 or TRBV12-4 and TRBJ1-2; D not resolved. The CDR3 runs to 14 residues. V was clipped by 5 bases and J by 3 bases, with 13 bases between them. The CDR3 DNA follows: TGTGCCAGCAGTCCCCCCCAGATTGACTATGGCTACACCTTC. Its translation is CASSPPQIDYGYTF.

The rearrangement joins TRBV5-1 to TRBJ1-1; D perhaps matches TRBD1 (6 bases). Looked up from germline, CDR1 is SGHRS and CDR2 is YFSETQ. The CDR3 extends over 17 amino acids. Trimming pared 2 bases from V and 1 base from J, leaving 18 bases between. The CDR3 nucleotides are TGCGCCAGCAGCTTACGCCGCGCGTCAGGGGCGAACACTGAAGCTTTCTTT. This codes for CASSLRRASGANTEAFF.

This chain joins TRBV5-1 and TRBJ2-3; maybe TRBD2 (5 bases). The V gene's germline CDR1 is SGHRS and CDR2 YFSETQ. Trimming took 3 bases from V and 2 from J, leaving 16 bases between them. The CDR3 totals 16 residues. CDR3 amino acids: CASSSGTLADTDTQYF. The CDR3 DNA reads TGCGCCAGCAGCTCTGGTACCCTAGCAGACACAGATACGCAGTATTTT.

The chain employs TRBV7-6 and TRBJ2-2; D uncertain. V lost 8 bases and J lost 2, with 12 bases in between. CDR3 length equals 14 residues. Per the germline V gene, CDR1 is SGHVS and CDR2 is FNYEAQ. The CDR3 bases are TGTGCCAGCGCCGGACCAACCAACACCGGGGAGCTGTTTTTT. It translates to CASAGPTNTGELFF.

The chain carries TRBV10-3 and TRBJ1-5; tentatively, D is TRBD1 (6 bases). The germline V gene has CDR1 ENHRY and CDR2 SYGVKD. There are 13 residues in the CDR3. Trimming removed 11 bases at V and 5 bases at J, with 16 bases between. CDR3 amino acids: CAAGGGADQPQHF. CDR3 sequence (DNA): TGTGCCGCCGGTGGGGGCGCGGATCAGCCCCAGCATTTT.